The sequence of this T cell receptor (beta chain) was determined in a study of beta chain features in type 1 diabetes. Findings and limits, study-wide: Researchers reported that naive, central memory and Treg TCRB repertoires appeared more similar in patients than in healthy donors. Patients and controls would share equally any PCR tilt toward shorter templates.

This CDR3 comprises 14 residues. CDR1 and CDR2 (germline): SGHDN, FVKESK. Trimming removed 4 bases from V and 3 bases from J, with 11 bases in between. On this clone itself: Antigen: not known.

All of the isolated RNA was reverse transcribed, so expressed TCRB transcripts were sequenced. The protocol was immunoSEQ multiplex PCR, while the TCRdb copy is restricted to in-frame clones and leaves out a portion. The repertoire holds about 450,000 clones, with over 9.5% as singletons. This TCR was recovered from a woman under 30 in good health. The chain has TRBV14 and TRBJ2-3; D is ambiguous. The sequenced sample consisted of naive CD4+ T cells from blood. CDR3 DNA: TGTGCCAGCAGCCCGCTGGTGGGGACAGATACGCAGTATTTT. This codes for CASSPLVGTDTQYF.